Following are 22 T cell receptor beta chains from one sample sequenced in a study of cytomegalovirus exposure and HLA in healthy donors. Amplification used 60 Vbeta primers and 13 Jbeta primers. Assay used: immunoSEQ multiplex PCR; TCRdb lists only in-frame clones, some missing. The repertoire holds around 190,000 clones, 65% to 80% seen once, with roughly 0.76% in the top ten. The specimen sequenced was PBMCs. The receptors stem from a woman in her 40s in good health and CMV-seronegative.

This chain connects TRBV21-1 to TRBJ1-2; TRBD1 is taken as the D call from the table, unchecked against the DNA. TRBV21-1 is reported as a pseudogene. The CDR3 is made up of 18 amino acids. The CDR3 loop is CASSYRSSGRQGYYGYTF. DNA for the CDR3: TGTGCCAGCTCTTATAGATCTTCCGGACGACAGGGGTACTATGGCTACACCTTC.

This clone has only one observation. This sequence joins TRBV7-2 and TRBJ2-3; D possibly corresponds to TRBD2 (6 bases). The CDR3 runs to 16 residues. V gave up 1 base and J gave up 2 bases, with 13 bases separating them. Germline V CDR1 and CDR2: SGHTA, FQGNSA. The CDR3 spells CASSLEGSGFTDTQYF. CDR3 DNA sequence: TGTGCCAGCAGCTTAGAGGGTAGCGGTTTCACAGATACGCAGTATTTT.

This chain uses TRBV27 with TRBJ2-7; D possibly corresponds to TRBD1 (5 bases). Germline V gene lookup returns CDR1 MNHEY and CDR2 SMNVEV (reference sequence). The CDR3 has 15 residues. V lost 3 bases, J lost 2 bases, and 14 bases lay in between. The CDR3 region is CASSLIGAGPYEQYF. The CDR3 DNA follows: TGTGCCAGCAGTTTGATAGGGGCAGGGCCCTACGAGCAGTACTTC.

This rearrangement joins TRBV18 to TRBJ2-7, with D perhaps matching TRBD2 (6 bases). Germline CDR1 and CDR2: KGHSH and LQKENI. Deletions cut 4 bases from V and 0 bases from J, with 10 bases between. CDR3 length: 14 residues. CDR3 residues: CASSLRGGSYEQYF. The CDR3 DNA sequence: TGTGCCAGCTCACTGAGGGGAGGCTCCTACGAGCAGTACTTC.

This clone has a single count. The rearrangement joins TRBV6-1 to TRBJ2-1; the match to TRBD1 covers 10 bases. The germline CDR1 and CDR2 sequences are MNHNS and SASEGT. The CDR3 runs to 15 residues. After removal of 6 bases from V and 7 bases from J, the junction contained 9 bases not matched to a gene. CDR3 coding DNA: TGTGCCAGCAGGACCAGACAGGGGGCGGTTAATGAGCAGTTCTTC. Its protein product is CASRTRQGAVNEQFF.

The rearrangement joins TRBV4-1 to TRBJ1-5; D unresolved. CDR1 is MGHRA, CDR2 YSYEKL, per germline. Trimming removed 0 bases at V and 5 bases at J, with 5 bases between. The CDR3 totals 13 residues. The DNA for the CDR3 is TGCGCCAGCAGCCAAGACGGGGATCAGCCCCAGCATTTT. This sequence encodes CASSQDGDQPQHF.

This clone appeared once. The rearrangement joins TRBV2 to TRBJ1-2, with no clear D. The CDR3 spans 13 residues. V was shortened by 1 base and J by 4 bases, with 7 bases between the two germline ends. Germline assignment: CDR1 SNHLY and CDR2 FYNNEI. The CDR3 protein is CASSEGAAYGYTF. The CDR3 DNA follows: TGTGCCAGCAGTGAAGGGGCAGCCTATGGCTACACCTTC.

The chain couples TRBV15 to TRBJ2-2; the D gene is possibly TRBD1 (5 bases). In germline, CDR1 is LNHNV, CDR2 YYDKDF (reference sequence). V lost 3 bases and J lost 0, with 11 bases in between. CDR3 length: 16 amino acids. The CDR3 DNA sequence: TGTGCCACCAGCAGGTCCTTAGGGGCGAACACCGGGGAGCTGTTTTTT. Translated, it gives CATSRSLGANTGELFF.

J is TRBJ1-1 and V is TRBV6-5; D remains ambiguous. Germline V gives CDR1 MNHEY, CDR2 SVGAGI. V lost 8 bases and J 4 bases, leaving 11 bases between the germline ends. The CDR3 is 12 residues long. CDR3 in DNA: TGTGCCAGCGGAGTAGGTAGCACTGAAGCTTTCTTT. This encodes CASGVGSTEAFF.

This chain links TRBV5-1 with TRBJ2-5, with 11 bases fitting TRBD2. Germline V CDR1 and CDR2: SGHRS, YFSETQ. Trimming took 3 bases from V and 1 from J; bases not matched to a gene: 5. This CDR3 comprises 16 residues. The CDR3 sequence is CASSSILAGGQETQYF. The CDR3 DNA sequence: TGCGCCAGCAGCTCGATTCTAGCGGGGGGCCAAGAGACCCAGTACTTC.

The V and J genes are TRBV6-4 and TRBJ2-1; TRBD2 matches at 11 bases. The CDR3 is made up of 15 amino acids. The germline gives CDR1 MRHNA, CDR2 SNTAGT. Trimming at V came to 4 bases and at J to 8 bases, leaving 7 bases not matched to a gene. The CDR3 loop reads CASSVSGGASHEQFF. In nucleotides, the CDR3 is TGTGCCAGCAGTGTTAGCGGGGGGGCCTCCCATGAGCAGTTCTTC.

The chain combines TRBV27 with TRBJ2-2; D unresolved. Deletions cut 5 bases from V and 6 bases from J, with 7 bases between. Germline lookup yields CDR1 MNHEY and CDR2 SMNVEV (reference sequence). The CDR3 length is 12 residues. The CDR3 region is CASSTVSGELFF. The CDR3 bases are TGTGCCAGCAGTACTGTCTCCGGGGAGCTGTTTTTT.

The chain recombines TRBV9 with TRBJ1-3; TRBD1 might be the D (5 bases). The V and J ends lost 6 bases and 3 bases respectively, with 7 bases between them. Germline CDR1 and CDR2: SGDLS and YYNGEE. This CDR3 contains 12 residues. Written as DNA, the CDR3 is TGTGCCAGCACGGGGGTTGGAAACACCATATATTTT. Encoded protein: CASTGVGNTIYF.

The genes are TRBV7-8 and TRBJ2-3; D perhaps matches TRBD1 (6 bases). The V end was cut by 0 bases, the J end by 0 bases, with 13 bases between. The CDR3 has 17 amino acids. Per the germline V gene, CDR1 is SGHVS and CDR2 is FQNEAQ. As DNA, the CDR3 is TGTGCCAGCAGCTTAGCCCCGGGACATTCTAGCACAGATACGCAGTATTTT. Residues: CASSLAPGHSSTDTQYF.

The chain uses TRBV9 and TRBJ2-2, with 7 bases aligning to TRBD1. Germline-derived CDR1 and CDR2 are SGDLS and YYNGEE. V shed 7 bases and J 2 bases; nucleotides not matched to a gene: 5. The CDR3 contains 14 residues. The CDR3: CASRGTANTGELFF. The CDR3 DNA reads as TGTGCCAGCCGAGGGACAGCAAACACCGGGGAGCTGTTTTTT.

This chain joins TRBV5-5 and TRBJ2-5, with 9 bases fitting TRBD2. J was trimmed by 5 bases and V by 0 bases; bases with no gene match: 14. The germline V gene encodes CDR1 SGHKS and CDR2 YYEKEE (reference sequence). The CDR3 length is 18 residues. The CDR3 reads CASSLGLLGGRASETQYF. CDR3 nucleotide sequence: TGTGCCAGCAGCTTGGGCCTGCTAGGCGGGAGGGCTTCGGAGACCCAGTACTTC.

This clone has just a few counts. The gene calls are TRBV4-1 and TRBJ1-6; tentative D call: TRBD1 (6 bases). Trimming removed 1 base at V and 7 bases at J, with 8 bases between. The germline V gene encodes CDR1 MGHRA and CDR2 YSYEKL. CDR3 length equals 14 residues. The CDR3 nucleotides are TGCGCCAGCAGCCAAGTTAGGGGGAATTCACCCCTCCACTTT. This encodes CASSQVRGNSPLHF.

The chain has TRBV19 and TRBJ2-3; 9 positions match TRBD1. From germline, CDR1 is LNHDA and CDR2 SQIVND (reference sequence). Trimming took 5 bases from V and 11 from J; bases not matched to a gene: 11. The CDR3 loop spans 14 amino acids. CDR3 residues: CASSSGQGLWVQYF. CDR3 sequence (DNA): TGTGCCAGTAGTTCCGGACAGGGGCTTTGGGTGCAGTATTTT.

The V gene is TRBV27, the J gene TRBJ2-1; 11 bases fit TRBD1. The germline gives CDR1 MNHEY, CDR2 SMNVEV (reference sequence). J was trimmed by 5 bases and V by 4 bases; bases with no gene match: 1. This CDR3 is built from 14 residues. The CDR3 here is CASSWGQGDNEQFF. The CDR3 bases are TGTGCCAGCAGTTGGGGACAGGGGGACAATGAGCAGTTCTTC.

The chain recombines TRBV7-6 with TRBJ1-5; 7 bases align to TRBD1. Germline V gene data show CDR1 as SGHVS and CDR2 as FNYEAQ. CDR3 size: 16 residues. Unmatched junction bases numbered 10, after V lost 5 bases and J lost 3 bases. CDR3 bases: TGTGCCAGCAGCCCAGGGCGGGACAGTTACAATCAGCCCCAGCATTTT. Its protein is CASSPGRDSYNQPQHF.

The gene calls are TRBV29-1 and TRBJ1-1; D is undetermined. This CDR3 is 12 amino acids long. Germline V gives CDR1 SQVTM, CDR2 ANQGSEA. Between the trimmed V and J ends, which lost 7 bases and 6 bases, there was a span of 15 bases. In nucleotides, the CDR3 is TGCAGCGGCTACGGGAGGATGGCTGAAGCTTTCTTT. Translated, it gives CSGYGRMAEAFF.

The rearrangement joins TRBV27 to TRBJ2-7, with D tentatively TRBD2 (5 bases). This CDR3 contains 14 residues. Trimming cost V 5 bases and J 2 bases, with 13 bases left between them. Germline CDR1 is MNHEY and CDR2 is SMNVEV (reference sequence). CDR3 sequence (DNA): TGTGCCAGCAGTCCACGAGGGCTAGCCTACGAGCAGTACTTC. Translated: CASSPRGLAYEQYF.